These 23 T cell receptor beta chains came from one sample sequenced in a study of CD8 T cells in Susac syndrome. RNA, at about 0.45 to 1 ug, was reverse transcribed with random hexamers. One entry per CDR3 protein, called by TCRdb with MiXCR from the immunoSEQ multiplex PCR reads. The table includes approximately 150,000 distinct CDR3 sequences, over 85% detected once. The sequenced material came from CD4+ T cells from PBMCs. The source is a human donor with multiple sclerosis.

CDR3 loop: CASSLGDGQASGTF. The DNA for the CDR3 is TGCGCCAGCAGCTTGGGGGACGGACAGGCCTCGGGCACCTTC. The rearrangement uses TRBV5-1 and TRBJ1-2; 7 positions agree with TRBD1. V shed 0 bases, J shed 13 bases, and the junction held 12 bases outside the gene matches. Germline loops: CDR1 SGHRS, CDR2 YFSETQ. The CDR3 runs to 14 residues.

The chain joins TRBV24-1 to TRBJ2-7; TRBD1 aligns across 8 bases. With 6 bases clipped from V and 10 bases from J, the junction kept 13 bases outside the gene matches. Germline CDR1 is KGHDR and CDR2 is SFDVKD. The CDR3 sequence is 14 residues long. The CDR3 DNA follows: TGTGCCACCAGTACCCAGGGGCAGGGGGCATATCAGTACTTC. Encoded protein: CATSTQGQGAYQYF.

The rearrangement uses TRBV9 and TRBJ2-3; 12 bases map to TRBD2. Germline V CDR1 and CDR2: SGDLS, YYNGEE. After removal of 4 bases from V and 0 bases from J, the junction contained 12 bases not matched to a gene. CDR3 length: 19 amino acids. The CDR3 is CASSPFSGLAGSSTDTQYF. The CDR3, as DNA: TGTGCCAGCAGCCCTTTTTCGGGACTAGCGGGTTCTAGCACAGATACGCAGTATTTT. Looking up the rest from reference TRBV9 and TRBJ2-3 gives the full variable domain: DSGVTQTPKHLITATGQRVTLRCSPRSGDLSVYWYQQSLDQGLQFLIQYYNGEERAKGNILERFSAQQFPDLHSELNLSSLELGDSALYFCASSPFSGLAGSSTDTQYFGPGTRLTVL.

This clonotype was detected a few times. V is TRBV24-1 and J is TRBJ2-5; weak D call: TRBD1 (6 bases). Germline loops: CDR1 KGHDR, CDR2 SFDVKD. V shed 4 bases and J shed 2 bases, with 13 bases lying between them. The CDR3 is 15 amino acids. CDR3 sequence (DNA): TGTGCCACCAGTGACACAACAGGGTCGCAAGAGACCCAGTACTTC. Its translation is CATSDTTGSQETQYF.

The chain carries TRBV3-1 and TRBJ2-1; possible D gene TRBD2, 6 bases. CDR3 length: 16 residues. Trimming left V 0 bases short and J 11 bases short, with 20 bases between. Germline V lookup: CDR1 LGHDT, CDR2 YNNKEL (reference sequence). CDR3 nucleotide sequence: TGTGCCAGCAGCCAAGATTGGGGAGGTTTTGAGGGCAAGCAGTTCTTC. Its protein is CASSQDWGGFEGKQFF.

The chain uses TRBV20-1 and TRBJ2-5; unclear D gene. The CDR3 is 14 residues long. Trimming took off 6 bases at V and 2 bases at J, with 16 bases between the two ends. In germline, CDR1 is DFQATT, CDR2 SNEGSKA (reference sequence). Written as DNA, the CDR3 is TGCAGTGCAAGTAAGGCGGTACTACAAGAGACCCAGTACTTC. Protein sequence: CSASKAVLQETQYF.

The chain joins TRBV19 to TRBJ2-7; possibly TRBD1 or TRBD2 for D (6 bases each). This CDR3 contains 15 residues. V was cut by 1 base and J by 3 bases, with 13 bases left in between. Germline CDR1 is LNHDA and CDR2 is SQIVND (reference sequence). This CDR3 reads CASSIVGGQNYEQYF. CDR3 in DNA: TGTGCCAGTAGTATAGTGGGGGGACAAAACTACGAGCAGTACTTC.

The V gene is TRBV7-2, the J gene TRBJ2-7; D remains ambiguous. V dropped 1 base and J dropped 3 bases, with 13 bases sitting between them. CDR3 length: 15 amino acids. Germline CDR1 is SGHTA and CDR2 is FQGNSA. This chain's CDR3 is CASSLGASSLYEQYF. The CDR3 DNA is TGTGCCAGCAGCTTAGGGGCAAGCTCTCTCTACGAGCAGTACTTC.

The V gene is TRBV18, the J gene TRBJ1-5, with a tentative D call TRBD1 (5 bases). The CDR3 loop spans 16 amino acids. CDR1 and CDR2 from the germline V gene are KGHSH and LQKENI. Trimming pared 2 bases from V and 3 bases from J, leaving 14 bases between. CDR3 sequence (DNA): TGTGCCAGCTCACCAGGAGAGGGGCAGTACAATCAGCCCCAGCATTTT. Its protein product is CASSPGEGQYNQPQHF.

The chain carries TRBV2 and TRBJ2-5; 8 nucleotides align to TRBD2. This CDR3 region has 14 residues. V gave up 5 bases and J gave up 4 bases; unmatched junction bases: 6. Germline loops: CDR1 SNHLY, CDR2 FYNNEI. The CDR3: CASSPLAGTETQYF. Written as DNA, the CDR3 is TGTGCCAGCAGTCCCTTAGCGGGGACAGAGACCCAGTACTTC.

The chain couples TRBV5-6 to TRBJ2-5, with TRBD2 matching over 7 bases. CDR1 and CDR2 (germline): SGHDT, YYEEEE. The V gene end was trimmed by 1 base and the J gene end by 3 bases; junction bases not matched to a gene: 3. The CDR3 is made up of 14 amino acids. CDR3 protein: CASSLPGGKETQYF. In DNA, the CDR3 is TGTGCCAGCAGCTTGCCCGGGGGGAAAGAGACCCAGTACTTC.

The V gene is TRBV4-3, the J gene TRBJ1-2, with a weak D call TRBD1 (6 bases). The V gene's germline CDR1 is LGHNA and CDR2 YSLEER. This CDR3 has 15 amino acids. Trimming removed 5 bases at V and 8 bases at J, with 21 bases between. The CDR3 protein is CASSGYTGSGEGYTF. The CDR3 DNA sequence: TGCGCCAGCAGCGGCTACACAGGGTCGGGGGAGGGCTACACCTTC.

This clonotype was detected a few times. The J gene is TRBJ2-7, the V gene TRBV28; D call uncertain. Germline assignment: CDR1 MDHEN and CDR2 SYDVKM. The germline V and J ends were trimmed by 2 bases and 4 bases, with 6 bases remaining between them. CDR3 length: 12 amino acids. The CDR3 nucleotides are TGTGCCAGCAGTTTAGACGGATACGAGCAGTACTTC. Protein: CASSLDGYEQYF.

The V and J genes are TRBV19 and TRBJ2-3, with no clear D. Deletions cut 4 bases from V and 2 bases from J, with 7 bases between. The V gene's germline CDR1 is LNHDA and CDR2 SQIVND (reference sequence). The CDR3 is made up of 13 amino acids. As DNA, the CDR3 is TGTGCCAGTAGTAGCGGAAACACAGATACGCAGTATTTT. As protein: CASSSGNTDTQYF.

The chain employs TRBV24-1 and TRBJ2-2, with unresolved D. Germline values: CDR1 KGHDR, CDR2 SFDVKD. V was trimmed by 2 bases and J by 4 bases, leaving 4 bases between them. The length of the CDR3 is 13 residues. This CDR3 reads CATSDYGTGELFF. The CDR3 bases are TGTGCCACCAGTGATTACGGCACCGGGGAGCTGTTTTTT.

This chain connects TRBV3-1 to TRBJ1-5; possibly TRBD1 for D (5 bases). The V gene lost 2 bases and the J gene lost 7 bases, with 12 bases spanning the gap. CDR1 is LGHDT and CDR2 is YNNKEL in the germline V gene (reference sequence). The CDR3 has 14 residues. The DNA of the CDR3 is TGTGCCAGCAGCCAAAGTCAGGGCCCCCAGCCCCAGCATTTT. Protein sequence: CASSQSQGPQPQHF.

The chain uses TRBV12-3 or TRBV12-4 and TRBJ2-7; D call uncertain. The CDR3 is 12 amino acids. Between the trimmed V and J ends, which lost 0 bases and 11 bases, there was a span of 11 bases. The CDR3 DNA is TGTGCCAGCAGTTTAGCAGCCAACAAGGAGTACTTC. As protein: CASSLAANKEYF.

This chain uses TRBV3-1 with TRBJ1-5; the D gene is possibly TRBD1 (5 bases). CDR3 length: 15 residues. The V end lost 0 bases, the J end lost 9 bases, and 15 bases lay between the germline ends. Looked up from germline, CDR1 is LGHDT and CDR2 is YNNKEL (reference sequence). The chain's CDR3 is CASSQDLGTERPQHF. CDR3 in DNA: TGTGCCAGCAGCCAAGATTTGGGGACGGAGCGGCCCCAGCATTTT.

The chain is built from TRBV30 and TRBJ1-1; D not certain. The CDR3 has 14 amino acids. Germline assignment: CDR1 GTSNPN and CDR2 SVGIG (reference sequence). The ends were cut back, 4 bases at V and 0 bases at J, with 12 bases in the middle. The CDR3 spells CAWTKTDMNTEAFF. As DNA, the CDR3 is TGTGCCTGGACTAAGACTGACATGAACACTGAAGCTTTCTTT.

Worth noting for this clonotype: Without the conserved terminal phenylalanine or tryptophan, this CDR3 likely stems from a read error. The chain has TRBV10-3 and TRBJ2-7; D possibly corresponds to TRBD2 (6 bases). The V end lost 6 bases, the J end lost 3 bases, and 15 bases lay between the germline ends. CDR3 length equals 14 residues. Germline V gene lookup returns CDR1 ENHRY and CDR2 SYGVKD. The CDR3 is CAISTLARDYEQYL. DNA of the CDR3: TGTGCCATCAGCACACTAGCACGGGACTACGAGCAGTACTTG.

J is TRBJ2-5 and V is TRBV10-3; D is possibly TRBD1 or TRBD2 (5 bases each). CDR1 is ENHRY, CDR2 SYGVKD, per germline. This CDR3 has 16 residues. V was shortened by 0 bases and J by 2 bases, with 13 bases between the two germline ends. The CDR3 region is CAISESVAGGQETQYF. The CDR3 region has the DNA TGTGCCATCAGTGAGTCGGTTGCTGGGGGACAAGAGACCCAGTACTTC.

The V gene is TRBV5-1, the J gene TRBJ2-4; TRBD1 matches at 7 bases. This CDR3 contains 16 residues. From germline, CDR1 is SGHRS and CDR2 YFSETQ. V was clipped by 4 bases and J by 5 bases; unmatched bases: 12. The CDR3 here is CASSLNQGTVENIQYF. CDR3 nucleotide sequence: TGCGCCAGCAGCCTGAACCAAGGGACAGTCGAAAACATTCAGTACTTC.

V and J are TRBV18 and TRBJ1-5; TRBD1 aligns across 7 bases. V lost 5 bases, J lost 5 bases, and 9 bases stayed unmatched. Germline assignment: CDR1 KGHSH and CDR2 LQKENI. The CDR3 has 15 amino acids. CDR3 protein: CASSSEQGSDQPQHF. DNA for the CDR3: TGTGCCAGCTCATCCGAACAGGGGTCTGATCAGCCCCAGCATTTT.